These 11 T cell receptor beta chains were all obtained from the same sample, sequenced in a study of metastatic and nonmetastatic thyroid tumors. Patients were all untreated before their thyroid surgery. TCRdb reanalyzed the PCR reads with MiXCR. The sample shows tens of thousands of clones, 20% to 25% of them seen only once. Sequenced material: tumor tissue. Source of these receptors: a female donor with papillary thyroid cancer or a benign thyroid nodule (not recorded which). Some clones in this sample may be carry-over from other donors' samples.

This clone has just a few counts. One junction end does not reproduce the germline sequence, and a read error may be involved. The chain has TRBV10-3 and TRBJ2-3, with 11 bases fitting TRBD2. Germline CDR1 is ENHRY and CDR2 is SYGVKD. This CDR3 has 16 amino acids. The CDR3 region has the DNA TGTGCCATCAGTGAACTACTAGCGGGAGCTGTAGATACTCAGTATTTT. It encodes CAISELLAGAVDTQYF.

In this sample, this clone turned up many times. CDR3 DNA sequence: TGCGCCAGCAGCTCGGGACAGGGGACCCCTGAAGCTTTCTTT. Protein product: CASSSGQGTPEAFF. The chain joins TRBV5-1 to TRBJ1-1; 10 positions agree with TRBD1. The CDR3 has 14 residues. V lost 3 bases to trimming and J lost 6 bases; unmatched junction nucleotides: 5. Per germline, CDR1 SGHRS and CDR2 YFSETQ.

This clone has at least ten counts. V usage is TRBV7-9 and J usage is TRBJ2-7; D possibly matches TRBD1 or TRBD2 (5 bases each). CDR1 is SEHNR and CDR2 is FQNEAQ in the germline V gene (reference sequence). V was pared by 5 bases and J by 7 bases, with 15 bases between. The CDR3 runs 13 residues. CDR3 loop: CASSLEGLGEQYF. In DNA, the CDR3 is TGTGCCAGCAGCCTAGAGGGGTTAGGGGAGCAGTACTTC.

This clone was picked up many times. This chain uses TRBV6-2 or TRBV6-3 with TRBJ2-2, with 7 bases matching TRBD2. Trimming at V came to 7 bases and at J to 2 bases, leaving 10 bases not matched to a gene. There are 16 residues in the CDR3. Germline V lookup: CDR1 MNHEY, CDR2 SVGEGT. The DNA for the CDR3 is TGTGCCAGCATCCCGGGGCTAGCGGATAACACCGGGGAGCTGTTTTTT. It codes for CASIPGLADNTGELFF.

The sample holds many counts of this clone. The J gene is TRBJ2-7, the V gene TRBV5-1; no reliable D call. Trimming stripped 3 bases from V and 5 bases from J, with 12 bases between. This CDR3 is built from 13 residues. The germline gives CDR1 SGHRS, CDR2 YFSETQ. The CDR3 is CASSSHYTNEQYF. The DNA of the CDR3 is TGCGCCAGCAGCTCCCACTATACCAACGAGCAGTACTTC.

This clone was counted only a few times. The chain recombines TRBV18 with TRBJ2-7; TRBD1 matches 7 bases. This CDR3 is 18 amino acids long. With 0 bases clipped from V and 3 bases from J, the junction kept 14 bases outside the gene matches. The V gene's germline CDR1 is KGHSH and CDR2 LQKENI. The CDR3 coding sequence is TGTGCCAGCTCACCACCCCCAGAGACAGGGAGCGGATTCTACGAGCAGTACTTC. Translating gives CASSPPPETGSGFYEQYF.

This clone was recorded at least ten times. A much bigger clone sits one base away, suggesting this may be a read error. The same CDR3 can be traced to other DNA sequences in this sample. The CDR3 DNA reads TGTGCCAGCAGCTTCACCAGGGAATCAAACTACGAGCAGTACTTC. It codes for CASSFTRESNYEQYF. This rearrangement joins TRBV7-6 to TRBJ2-7; possibly TRBD1 for D (5 bases). The CDR3 contains 15 residues. The germline V gene encodes CDR1 SGHVS and CDR2 FNYEAQ. V was trimmed by 3 bases and J by 3 bases, leaving 15 bases between them.

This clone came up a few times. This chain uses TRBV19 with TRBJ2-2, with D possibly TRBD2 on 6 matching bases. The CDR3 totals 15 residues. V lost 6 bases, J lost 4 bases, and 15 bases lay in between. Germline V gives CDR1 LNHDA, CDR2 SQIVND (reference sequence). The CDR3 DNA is TGTGCCAGTAGGAGACGCGGAGGGAGCACCGGGGAGCTGTTTTTT. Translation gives CASRRRGGSTGELFF.

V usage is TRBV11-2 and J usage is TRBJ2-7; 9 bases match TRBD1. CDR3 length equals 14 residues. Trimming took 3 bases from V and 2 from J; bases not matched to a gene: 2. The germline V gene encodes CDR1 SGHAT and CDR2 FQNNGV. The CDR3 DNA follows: TGTGCCAGCAGCTTCCGGGACAGGGCCTACGAGCAGTACTTC. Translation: CASSFRDRAYEQYF.

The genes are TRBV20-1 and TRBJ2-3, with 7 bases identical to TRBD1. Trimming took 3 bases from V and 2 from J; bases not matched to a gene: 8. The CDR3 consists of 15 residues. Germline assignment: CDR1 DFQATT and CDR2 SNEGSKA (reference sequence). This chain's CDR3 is CSASPRGKNTDTQYF. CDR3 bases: TGCAGTGCTAGCCCCAGGGGGAAGAACACAGATACGCAGTATTTT.

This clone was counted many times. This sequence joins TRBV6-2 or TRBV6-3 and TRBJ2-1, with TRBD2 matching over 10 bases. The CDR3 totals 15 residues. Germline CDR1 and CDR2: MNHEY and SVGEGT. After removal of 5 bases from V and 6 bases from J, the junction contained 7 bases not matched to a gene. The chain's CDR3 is CASSPGTSEINEQFF. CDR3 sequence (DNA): TGTGCCAGCAGTCCCGGGACTAGCGAGATCAATGAGCAGTTCTTC.